These T cell receptor beta chains were read from a single sample in a study of cytomegalovirus exposure and HLA in healthy donors. TCRdb's copy holds only in-frame clones and misses some; the assay was immunoSEQ multiplex PCR. The repertoire holds more than 75,000 clones, more than 80% seen once, with roughly 2.2% in the top ten. The sequenced sample was PBMCs. The receptor set was obtained from a man aged 18 to 29 in good health and CMV-seronegative. CDR3s include the opening cysteine and the closing phenylalanine or tryptophan. The D gene is left open where the match is weak.

d_call,j_call,v_call,cdr3_aa
TRBD1,TRBJ2-3,TRBV29-1,CSVGLRTGPLSTDTQYF
-,TRBJ2-3,TRBV19,CASSSPNSGNTDTQYF
TRBD1,TRBJ2-7,TRBV28,CASRPTGAPYEQYF
-,TRBJ1-3,TRBV6-1,CASRLPASGNTIYF
-,TRBJ2-1,TRBV5-1,CASSLERPGTRSYNEQFF
TRBD1,TRBJ2-7,TRBV28,CASRLTGALSYEQYF
TRBD1,TRBJ2-7,TRBV30,CAWTYRDRDYEQYF
TRBD2,TRBJ2-7,TRBV5-4,CASGQSGKNF
-,TRBJ2-7,TRBV11-2,CASSLEGSGRYEQYF
-,TRBJ1-2,TRBV19,CASSSGPATAFDYGYTF
-,TRBJ2-1,TRBV27,CASTSASSYNEQFF
TRBD2,TRBJ2-7,TRBV7-9,CASTPGLAGVREQYF
-,TRBJ1-1,TRBV9,CASSAPRGGAPNTEAFF
TRBD1,TRBJ1-4,TRBV4-1,CASSQGSRDSSEKLFF
TRBD2,TRBJ2-1,TRBV27,CASSLMLGLSSNEQFF
-,TRBJ2-3,TRBV6-4,CASSPGTDTQYF
-,TRBJ1-1,TRBV5-4,CASSLGQTNTEAFF
TRBD1,TRBJ2-5,TRBV11-3,CASSPGQGKTQYF
TRBD2,TRBJ2-3,TRBV19,CASSIGLAGAGTDTQYF
TRBD2,TRBJ2-7,TRBV4-2,CASSQDRGAGGYEQYF
-,TRBJ2-1,TRBV2,CASILKPSWSSIGNEQFF
-,TRBJ2-1,TRBV9,CASSVGAGVGVGSYNEQFF
-,TRBJ2-2,TRBV19,CASSPREGAGGELFF
TRBD1,TRBJ2-7,TRBV29-1,CSVLGGDRGSFEQYF
-,TRBJ1-5,TRBV19,CASSIVTGGNQPQHF
-,TRBJ1-1,TRBV30,CAWSVSGQGAFF
-,TRBJ1-1,TRBV6-5,CASRLEPRYTEAFF
TRBD2,TRBJ2-3,TRBV29-1,CSVEDEQGGRPLTQYF
TRBD2,TRBJ2-3,TRBV7-3,CASSPGGSDTQYF
-,TRBJ1-1,TRBV18,CASSPLPTGRNTEAFF
-,TRBJ2-7,TRBV29-1,CSVEVLDRYEQYF
TRBD2,TRBJ2-4,TRBV9,CASSLREGENIQYF
-,TRBJ1-6,TRBV7-2,CASSFGQYNSPLHF
TRBD1,TRBJ2-7,TRBV7-2,CASSKDRALDEQYF
-,TRBJ1-1,TRBV30,CAWSVLANGAFF
TRBD1,TRBJ1-1,TRBV9,CASSKGQYTEAFF
-,TRBJ2-3,TRBV5-4,CASSPQGGSTDTQYF
TRBD1,TRBJ2-7,TRBV2,CASSEAPGQGRWQYF
TRBD2,TRBJ2-2,TRBV19,CASSASGRETGELFF
TRBD1,TRBJ2-3,TRBV7-2,CASSLVRGRGDTQYF
TRBD1,TRBJ2-1,TRBV5-1,CASSSGTGGIYNEQFF
-,TRBJ2-3,TRBV27,CASSLGLSTDTQYF
TRBD1,TRBJ1-6,TRBV18,CASSQDRKNSPLHF
TRBD1,TRBJ1-2,TRBV7-2,CASSLTDRGYGYTF
TRBD1,TRBJ2-7,TRBV6-5,CASSRGTAGNEQYF
-,TRBJ2-7,TRBV28,CASSLSHITGNSYEQYF
-,TRBJ1-2,TRBV7-6,CASSSGRTYGYTF
TRBD2,TRBJ2-7,TRBV11-2,CASSLGGGGTRLYEQYF
-,TRBJ2-1,TRBV6-1,CASRPGLAYNEQFF
TRBD1,TRBJ2-6,TRBV6-1,CASRTGGAGANVLTF
-,TRBJ2-5,TRBV7-9,CASTSEETQYF
-,TRBJ1-2,TRBV5-1,CASSLSGGAHGYTF
-,-,TRBV5-1,CASSPGVAYEQYF
-,TRBJ1-3,TRBV7-6,CASSLGIGRDSGNTIYF